One T cell receptor beta chain is described in this entry. This sample is part of a study of blood T cell repertoires in COVID-19. Enrollment of patients from Seattle took place during active infection, with longitudinal follow-up. Germline CDR1 LGHNA, CDR2 YNFKEQ. V lost 4 bases and J lost 8; bases outside the gene matches: 3. The CDR3 contains 13 residues. Authors' processing steps: Estimates of nucleated cell counts were drawn from the amplification of reference gene primers. Assay used: immunoSEQ multiplex PCR; TCRdb lists only in-frame clones, some missing. Clone size and the V and J calls come from that table; the DNA yielded D and trimming. The sample lists roughly 190,000 clones; less than 90% were seen once.

This TCR came from a woman aged 70-85 years with COVID-19, enrolled during active disease. Sequences were obtained from peripheral blood. The chain carries TRBV4-2 and TRBJ1-1, with 11 nucleotides matching TRBD1. The CDR3 protein is CASSLGQGGEAFF. CDR3 DNA: TGTGCCAGCAGCCTGGGACAGGGGGGAGAAGCTTTCTTT.